The text below deals with one T cell receptor beta chain. Per the study methods: Nucleated cell number was recorded as an estimate derived from reference gene primer amplification. Clones were read by immunoSEQ multiplex PCR, and TCRdb kept only the in-frame ones, dropping some. The DNA gave D and trimming, while V, J and clone size come from that table. The sample lists some 89,000 clones, about four fifths occurring once. These data are taken from a study of blood T cell repertoires in COVID-19. The overall study: COVID-19 samples, acute and convalescent, were from the United States, Italy and Spain. PBMCs, B-cell-depleted T cells, or T cells were the source of the cDNA or gDNA that made up the material.

The CDR3 consists of 14 residues. V was cut by 8 bases and J by 5 bases, with 17 bases left in between. From germline, CDR1 is PRHDT and CDR2 FYEKMQ (reference sequence). The sequencing input was peripheral blood. This TCR derives from a woman older than 75 with acute or convalescent COVID-19. The chain combines TRBV13 with TRBJ2-3; the D gene is possibly TRBD2 (7 bases). The CDR3 DNA reads as TGTGCCAGCCTCATAGGGGGGGTCGGAGATACGCAGTATTTT. Encoded protein: CASLIGGVGDTQYF.